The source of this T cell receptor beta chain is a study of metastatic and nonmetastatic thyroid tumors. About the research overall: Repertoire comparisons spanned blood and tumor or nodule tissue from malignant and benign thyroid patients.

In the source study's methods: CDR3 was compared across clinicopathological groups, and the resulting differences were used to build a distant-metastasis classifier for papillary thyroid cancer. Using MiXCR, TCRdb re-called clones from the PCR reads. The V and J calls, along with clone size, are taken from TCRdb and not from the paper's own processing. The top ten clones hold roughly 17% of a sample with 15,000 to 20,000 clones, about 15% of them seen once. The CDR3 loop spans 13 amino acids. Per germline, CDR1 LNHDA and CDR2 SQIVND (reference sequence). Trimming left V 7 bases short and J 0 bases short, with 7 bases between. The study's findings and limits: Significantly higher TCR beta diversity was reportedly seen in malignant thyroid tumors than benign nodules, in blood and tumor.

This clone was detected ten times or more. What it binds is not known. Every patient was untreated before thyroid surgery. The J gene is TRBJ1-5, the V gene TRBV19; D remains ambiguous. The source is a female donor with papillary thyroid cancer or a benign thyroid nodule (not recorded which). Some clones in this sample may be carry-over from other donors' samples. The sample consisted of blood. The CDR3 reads CASNSYSNQPQHF. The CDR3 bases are TGTGCCAGTAACAGTTATAGCAATCAGCCCCAGCATTTT.